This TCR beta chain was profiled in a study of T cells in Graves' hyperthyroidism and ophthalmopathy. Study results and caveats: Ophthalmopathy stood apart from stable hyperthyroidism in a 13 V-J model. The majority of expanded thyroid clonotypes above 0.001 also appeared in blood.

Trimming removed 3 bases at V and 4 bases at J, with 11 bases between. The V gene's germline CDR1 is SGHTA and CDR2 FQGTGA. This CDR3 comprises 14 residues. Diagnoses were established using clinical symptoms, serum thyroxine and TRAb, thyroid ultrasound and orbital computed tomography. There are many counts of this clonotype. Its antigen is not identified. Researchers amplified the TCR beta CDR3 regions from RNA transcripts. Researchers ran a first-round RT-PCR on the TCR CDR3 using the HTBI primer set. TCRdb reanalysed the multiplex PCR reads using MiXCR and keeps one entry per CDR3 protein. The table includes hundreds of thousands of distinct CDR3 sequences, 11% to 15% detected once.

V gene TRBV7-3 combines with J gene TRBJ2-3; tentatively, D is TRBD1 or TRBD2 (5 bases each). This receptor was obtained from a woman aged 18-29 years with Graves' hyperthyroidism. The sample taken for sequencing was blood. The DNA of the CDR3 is TGTGCCAGCAGCTTTGGACACGGGGCAGATACGCAGTATTTT. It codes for CASSFGHGADTQYF. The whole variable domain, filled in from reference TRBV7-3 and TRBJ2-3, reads GAGVSQTPSNKVTEKGKYVELRCDPISGHTALYWYRQSLGQGPEFLIYFQGTGAADDSGLPNDRFFAVRPEGSVSTLKIQRTERGDSAVYLCASSFGHGADTQYFGPGTRLTVL.